Each of the 8 T cell receptor beta chains below was sequenced from the same sample in a study of T cells in localized non-small cell lung cancer. The table came from immunoSEQ multiplex PCR; TCRdb's copy has only in-frame clones and leaves some out. Among about 92,000 clones, roughly 93% were seen once, and the ten largest hold roughly 4%. The source was PBMCs, collected before any cancer treatment. The receptors shown here come from a woman aged 35-70 years with stage II squamous cell lung carcinoma.

J is TRBJ1-6 and V is TRBV19; D is possibly TRBD1 (5 bases). Trimming took off 5 bases at V and 7 bases at J, with 12 bases between the two ends. Germline CDR1 reads LNHDA; CDR2 reads SQIVND (reference sequence). This CDR3 has 14 amino acids. The CDR3 spells CASSPGIGNSPLHF. The CDR3 nucleotides are TGTGCCAGTAGTCCAGGGATCGGGAATTCACCCCTCCACTTT.

In nucleotides, the CDR3 is TGTGCCTGCATTACGGGCTACAATGAGCAGTTCTTC. Its translation: CACITGYNEQFF. The genes are TRBV30 and TRBJ2-1; unclear D gene. This CDR3 region has 12 residues. CDR1 and CDR2 (germline): GTSNPN, SVGIG (reference sequence). The V end was cut by 6 bases, the J end by 3 bases, with 9 bases between.

The V gene is TRBV10-3, the J gene TRBJ2-1; 8 bases match TRBD2. This CDR3 has 14 residues. The V gene end was trimmed by 10 bases and the J gene end by 5 bases; junction bases not matched to a gene: 10. CDR1 is ENHRY and CDR2 is SYGVKD in the germline V gene. Here the CDR3 reads CATEPAGGNNEQFF. The CDR3 DNA reads as TGTGCCACCGAGCCGGCGGGGGGAAACAATGAGCAGTTCTTC.

The chain has TRBV28 and TRBJ2-4, with no clear D. In germline, CDR1 is MDHEN, CDR2 SYDVKM. Deletions cut 5 bases from V and 3 bases from J, with 11 bases between. There are 14 residues in the CDR3. The CDR3 is CASSTRKGKNIQYF. The CDR3 region has the DNA TGTGCCAGCAGTACGCGGAAGGGCAAAAACATTCAGTACTTC.

This clone was recorded once. The chain joins TRBV7-9 to TRBJ2-3, with TRBD2 identical over 7 bases. The CDR3 is 14 residues long. Trimming cost V 2 bases and J 8 bases; bases outside gene matches: 7. The V gene's germline CDR1 is SEHNR and CDR2 FQNEAQ (reference sequence). The CDR3 loop is CASSLSGTTSTQYF. In DNA, the CDR3 is TGTGCCAGCAGCTTAAGCGGGACCACGTCTACGCAGTATTTT. Variable domain in full (rest from reference TRBV7-9 and TRBJ2-3): DTGVSQNPRHKITKRGQNVTFRCDPISEHNRLYWYRQTLGQGPEFLTYFQNEAQLEKSRLLSDRFSAERPKGSFSTLEIQRTEQGDSAMYLCASSLSGTTSTQYFGPGTRLTVL.

This chain connects TRBV7-9 to TRBJ1-6; D is undetermined. The germline V gene encodes CDR1 SEHNR and CDR2 FQNEAQ (reference sequence). V gave up 1 base and J gave up 0 bases, with 4 bases separating them. This CDR3 contains 15 residues. The CDR3 region is CASSLGGSYNSPLHF. CDR3 DNA: TGTGCCAGCAGCTTAGGGGGCTCCTATAATTCACCCCTCCACTTT.

The rearrangement joins TRBV5-4 to TRBJ2-3; D is undetermined. The V end lost 2 bases, the J end lost 0 bases, and 19 bases lay between the germline ends. The CDR3 runs to 18 residues. Germline CDR1 reads SGHNT; CDR2 reads YYREEE (reference sequence). CDR3 region: CASSFLLGWTSSTDTQYF. CDR3 bases: TGTGCCAGCAGCTTCCTCTTAGGCTGGACGTCTAGCACAGATACGCAGTATTTT. The full variable domain, rest sourced from reference TRBV5-4 and TRBJ2-3, is ETGVTQSPTHLIKTRGQQVTLRCSSQSGHNTVSWYQQALGQGPQFIFQYYREEENGRGNFPPRFSGLQFPNYSSELNVNALELDDSALYLCASSFLLGWTSSTDTQYFGPGTRLTVL.

J is TRBJ1-2 and V is TRBV28; 7 bases are shared with TRBD1. Germline lookup yields CDR1 MDHEN and CDR2 SYDVKM. This CDR3 is built from 15 residues. The V and J ends lost 6 bases and 4 bases, in that order; junction bases with no gene match: 11. CDR3 in amino acids: CASRLSGTASYGYTF. The CDR3 coding sequence is TGTGCCAGCAGGTTAAGCGGGACAGCGTCCTATGGCTACACCTTC.